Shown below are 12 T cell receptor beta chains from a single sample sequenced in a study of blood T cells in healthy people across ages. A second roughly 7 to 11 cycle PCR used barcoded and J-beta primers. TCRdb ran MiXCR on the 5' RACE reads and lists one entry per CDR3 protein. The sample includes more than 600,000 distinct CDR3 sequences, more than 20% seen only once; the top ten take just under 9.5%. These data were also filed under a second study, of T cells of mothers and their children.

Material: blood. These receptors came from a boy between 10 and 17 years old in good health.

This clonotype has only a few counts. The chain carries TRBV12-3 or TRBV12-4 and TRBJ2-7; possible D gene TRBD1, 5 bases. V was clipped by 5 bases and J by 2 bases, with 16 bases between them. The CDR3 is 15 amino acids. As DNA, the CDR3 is TGTGCCAGCAGTCTAAAACAGGTTAACCCCTACGAGCAGTACTTC. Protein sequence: CASSLKQVNPYEQYF.

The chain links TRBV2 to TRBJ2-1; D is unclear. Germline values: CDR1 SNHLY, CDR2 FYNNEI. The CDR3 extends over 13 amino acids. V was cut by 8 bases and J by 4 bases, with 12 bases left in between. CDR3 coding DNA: TGTGCCAGCTTGGCCCCCATATACAATGAGCAGTTCTTC. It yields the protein CASLAPIYNEQFF.

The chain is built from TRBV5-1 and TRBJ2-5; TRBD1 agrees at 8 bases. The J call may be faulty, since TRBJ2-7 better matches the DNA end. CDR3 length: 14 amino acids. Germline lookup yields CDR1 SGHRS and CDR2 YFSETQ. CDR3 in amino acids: CASSLSRGLNEQYF. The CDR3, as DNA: TGCGCCAGCAGCTTGAGCAGGGGGCTCAACGAGCAGTACTTC.

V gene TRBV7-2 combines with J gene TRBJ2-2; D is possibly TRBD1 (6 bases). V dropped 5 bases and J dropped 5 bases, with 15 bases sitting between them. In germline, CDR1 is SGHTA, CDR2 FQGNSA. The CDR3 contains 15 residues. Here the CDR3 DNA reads TGTGCCAGCAGCCCCGTTGAAACAGGGACCGGGGAGCTGTTTTTT. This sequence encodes CASSPVETGTGELFF.

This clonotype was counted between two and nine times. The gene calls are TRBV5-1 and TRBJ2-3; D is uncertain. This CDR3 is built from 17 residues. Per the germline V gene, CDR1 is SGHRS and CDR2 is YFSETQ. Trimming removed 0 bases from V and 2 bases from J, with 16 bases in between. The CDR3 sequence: CASSLAIPSMNTDTQYF. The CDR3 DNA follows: TGCGCCAGCAGCTTGGCCATCCCCTCTATGAACACAGATACGCAGTATTTT.

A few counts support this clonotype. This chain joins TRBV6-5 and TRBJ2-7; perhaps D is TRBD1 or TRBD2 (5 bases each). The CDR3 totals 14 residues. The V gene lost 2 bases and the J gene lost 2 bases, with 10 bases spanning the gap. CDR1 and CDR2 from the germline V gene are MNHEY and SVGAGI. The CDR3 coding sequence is TGTGCCAGCAGTTACGGGGGAAAGGCCTACGAGCAGTACTTC. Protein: CASSYGGKAYEQYF.

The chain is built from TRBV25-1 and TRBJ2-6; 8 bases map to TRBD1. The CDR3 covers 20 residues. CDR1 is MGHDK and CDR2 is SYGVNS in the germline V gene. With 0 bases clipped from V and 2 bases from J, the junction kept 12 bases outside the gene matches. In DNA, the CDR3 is TGTGCCAGCAGTGAATATTTCCCCACCGGGACAGGTCCTGGGGCCAACGTCCTGACTTTC. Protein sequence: CASSEYFPTGTGPGANVLTF.

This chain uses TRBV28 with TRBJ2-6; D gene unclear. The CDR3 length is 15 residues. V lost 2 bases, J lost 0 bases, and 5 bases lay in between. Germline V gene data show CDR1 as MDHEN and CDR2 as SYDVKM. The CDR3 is CASSLISSGANVLTF. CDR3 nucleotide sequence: TGTGCCAGCAGTTTAATCTCCTCTGGGGCCAACGTCCTGACTTTC.

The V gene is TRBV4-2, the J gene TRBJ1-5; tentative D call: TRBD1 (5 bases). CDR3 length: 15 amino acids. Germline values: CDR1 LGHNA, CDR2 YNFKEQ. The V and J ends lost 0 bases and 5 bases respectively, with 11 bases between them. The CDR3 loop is CASSQDIGVDQPQHF. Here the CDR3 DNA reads TGTGCCAGCAGCCAAGATATAGGGGTGGATCAGCCCCAGCATTTT.

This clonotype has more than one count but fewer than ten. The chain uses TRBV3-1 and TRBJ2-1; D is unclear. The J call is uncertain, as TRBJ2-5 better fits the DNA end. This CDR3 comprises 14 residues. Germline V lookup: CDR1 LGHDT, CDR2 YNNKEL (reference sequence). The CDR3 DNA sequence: TGTGCCAGCAGCCATCATAGTCTTGCGGAGACCCAGTACTTC. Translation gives CASSHHSLAETQYF.

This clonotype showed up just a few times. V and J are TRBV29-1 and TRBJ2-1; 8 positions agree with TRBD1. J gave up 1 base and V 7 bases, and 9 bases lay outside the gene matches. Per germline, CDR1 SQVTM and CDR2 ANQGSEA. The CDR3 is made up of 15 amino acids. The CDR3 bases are TGCAGCGCTACACGAGGGACAGGATCCTACAATGAGCAGTTCTTC. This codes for CSATRGTGSYNEQFF.

CDR3 sequence reads: CASSPGWDWELFF. CDR3 DNA: TGTGCCAGCAGCCCGGGTTGGGACTGGGAGCTGTTTTTT. The chain carries TRBV7-2 and TRBJ2-2, with D tentatively TRBD2 (6 bases). The germline V and J ends were trimmed by 5 bases and 9 bases, with 13 bases remaining between them. Germline CDR1 is SGHTA and CDR2 is FQGNSA. The CDR3 is made up of 13 amino acids.